A single sample gave rise to the 24 T cell receptor beta chains below, sequenced in a study of metastatic and nonmetastatic thyroid tumors. MiXCR was used by TCRdb to re-call the PCR reads. There are roughly 48,000 clones in the sample; about 15% occur only once, and just under 3% lies in the top ten. Every patient was untreated before thyroid surgery. The sequencing input was blood. The origin of the receptors is a female donor with papillary thyroid cancer or a benign thyroid nodule (not recorded which). Some clones in this sample may be carry-over from other donors' samples.

In its sample, this clone was seen many times. The junction does not match germline at one end; this may be a read error. V usage is TRBV3-1 and J usage is TRBJ2-1, with D possibly matching TRBD2 (6 bases). Germline assignment: CDR1 LGHDT and CDR2 YNNKEL (reference sequence). This CDR3 has 12 amino acids. The CDR3 sequence is CASSPRDSAILF. Written as DNA, the CDR3 is TGTGCCAGCAGCCCCCGGGACTCCGCCATACTCTTC.

V is TRBV5-1 and J is TRBJ2-3; 16 bases match TRBD2. The CDR3 is made up of 16 amino acids. With 4 bases clipped from V and 8 bases from J, the junction kept 7 bases outside the gene matches. CDR1 is SGHRS, CDR2 YFSETQ, per germline. The CDR3 DNA is TGCGCCAGCAGCCAGGGACTAGCGGGAGGGCCCCGTACGCAGTATTTT. Residues: CASSQGLAGGPRTQYF.

This clone was recorded at least ten times. The CDR3, as DNA: TGTGCCAGCAGTTTGGGGGGAGCCCGCACAGATACGCAGTATTTT. Translation: CASSLGGARTDTQYF. The chain carries TRBV27 and TRBJ2-3; maybe TRBD2 (6 bases). Deletions cut 3 bases from V and 1 base from J, with 11 bases between. The length of the CDR3 is 15 residues. Looked up from germline, CDR1 is MNHEY and CDR2 is SMNVEV (reference sequence).

This clone showed up many times. This chain connects TRBV20-1 to TRBJ2-3, with 10 bases that match TRBD2. The length of the CDR3 is 17 residues. Germline assignment: CDR1 DFQATT and CDR2 SNEGSKA (reference sequence). The J segment lost 4 bases and the V segment lost 1 base, leaving 11 bases of the junction unmatched. DNA for the CDR3: TGCAGTGCTAGAGCCCTGGGGCTAGCGGGAGCCCCAGATACGCAGTATTTT. This translates into CSARALGLAGAPDTQYF.

This clone was recorded at least ten times. The germline gene is not matched at one end of the junction; a read error may be the cause. This chain links TRBV4-1 with TRBJ2-5; no clear D. CDR3 size: 11 residues. CDR1 and CDR2 (germline): MGHRA, YSYEKL. CDR3 protein: CTSSQEQTQYF. CDR3 DNA sequence: TGCACCAGCAGCCAAGAACAGACCCAGTACTTC.

This clone was seen many times. The V call is TRBV27, the J call TRBJ2-1, with 8 bases that match TRBD2. This CDR3 comprises 14 residues. V lost 6 bases to trimming and J lost 5 bases; unmatched junction nucleotides: 6. Germline CDR1 and CDR2: MNHEY and SMNVEV (reference sequence). CDR3 loop: CASRVAGMNNEQFF. In DNA form, the CDR3 reads TGTGCCAGCAGAGTAGCGGGGATGAACAATGAGCAGTTCTTC.

Many counts were recorded for this clone. J is TRBJ2-7 and V is TRBV20-1; D call uncertain. V lost 0 bases and J lost 4, with 10 bases in between. Germline V gene lookup returns CDR1 DFQATT and CDR2 SNEGSKA (reference sequence). The CDR3 consists of 13 residues. As DNA, the CDR3 is TGCAGTGCTAGAGATTTCCGGGTTTACGAGCAGTACTTC. Translation: CSARDFRVYEQYF.

This clone showed up just a few times. Mismatch with germline at one junction end may stem from a read error. The CDR3 DNA sequence: TGTGCCAGCAGTCCACGGGCTGGGGGCAGGGTCTCTGGGGCCAACTTCCTGACTTTC. The encoded protein is CASSPRAGGRVSGANFLTF. The J gene is TRBJ2-6, the V gene TRBV6-2 or TRBV6-3, with D possibly being TRBD1 (6 bases). The CDR3 spans 19 residues. Germline V gene data show CDR1 as MNHEY and CDR2 as SVGEGT.

The rearrangement links TRBV11-2 to TRBJ2-7; perhaps D is TRBD1 or TRBD2 (5 bases each). V shed 0 bases and J shed 4 bases, with 13 bases lying between them. Germline V gene sequence: CDR1 SGHAT, CDR2 FQNNGV. This CDR3 contains 15 residues. The CDR3 here is CASSLEFRESYEQYF. Written as DNA, the CDR3 is TGTGCCAGCAGCTTAGAGTTCAGGGAGAGTTACGAGCAGTACTTC.

The V gene is TRBV28, the J gene TRBJ1-6; D unclear. The germline V gene has CDR1 MDHEN and CDR2 SYDVKM. V shed 7 bases and J shed 8 bases, with 9 bases lying between them. The CDR3 runs to 12 residues. CDR3 nucleotide sequence: TGTGCCAGCAATGGTGGGCATTCACCCCTCCACTTT. The encoded protein is CASNGGHSPLHF.

The sample holds many counts of this clone. The J gene is TRBJ1-3, the V gene TRBV28, with D possibly TRBD1 on 5 matching bases. CDR3 size: 15 residues. Per the germline V gene, CDR1 is MDHEN and CDR2 is SYDVKM. V lost 0 bases and J lost 3, with 9 bases in between. In DNA, the CDR3 is TGTGCCAGCAGTTTATGGGGGGGGGTTGGAAACACCATATATTTT. It translates to CASSLWGGVGNTIYF.

This clone was seen ten or more times. The rearrangement links TRBV18 to TRBJ1-2; D is unclear. This CDR3 comprises 13 residues. Trimming left V 0 bases short and J 7 bases short, with 9 bases between. Germline V gene lookup returns CDR1 KGHSH and CDR2 LQKENI. CDR3 DNA sequence: TGTGCCAGCTCACCACCGGCCGGGTTTGGCTACACCTTC. Protein product: CASSPPAGFGYTF.

This clone has a handful of counts. DNA for the CDR3: TGTGCCAGCAGTGAACCGAAGAGGGGCGAGCAGTACTTC. It yields the protein CASSEPKRGEQYF. The rearrangement links TRBV6-1 to TRBJ2-7; TRBD1 or TRBD2 may be the D gene (5 bases each). This CDR3 region has 13 residues. Germline values: CDR1 MNHNS, CDR2 SASEGT. Trimming cost V 2 bases and J 6 bases, with 11 bases left between them.

This clone was seen only a few times. A much larger clone lies one base from this, so it may be a read error. The V and J genes are TRBV5-5 and TRBJ1-5; D is unresolved. The CDR3 has 14 amino acids. The germline gives CDR1 SGHKS, CDR2 YYEKEE (reference sequence). With 3 bases removed from V and 11 bases from J, the gap between germline ends came to 18 bases. CDR3 in amino acids: CASSSEAGSWAQHF. CDR3 in DNA: TGTGCCAGCAGCTCGGAGGCCGGCTCTTGGGCCCAGCATTTT.

In the case of this clone: A read error may produce the germline difference seen at one junction end. The V gene is TRBV6-1, the J gene TRBJ2-6; a weak D match, TRBD2 (5 bases). The germline V gene has CDR1 MNHNS and CDR2 SASEGT. The CDR3 loop spans 16 amino acids. CDR3 nucleotides: TGTGCCAGCAGTGAGGAGGCAGCTGGTGGGTCCAACGTCCTGACTTTC. Its protein product is CASSEEAAGGSNVLTF.

This clone has ten or more counts. This sequence joins TRBV20-1 and TRBJ1-2; 9 nucleotides align to TRBD1. Looked up from germline, CDR1 is DFQATT and CDR2 is SNEGSKA (reference sequence). The CDR3 totals 14 residues. The V segment lost 7 bases and the J segment 5 bases; nucleotides outside the gene matches: 11. In DNA, the CDR3 is TGCAGTGGTCACCTTTGGGGACAGGGTTATGGCTACACCTTC. This codes for CSGHLWGQGYGYTF.

The table lists this clone with many counts. This rearrangement joins TRBV19 to TRBJ2-1; a weak D match, TRBD2 (5 bases). Germline-derived CDR1 and CDR2 are LNHDA and SQIVND (reference sequence). V was clipped by 3 bases and J by 9 bases, with 12 bases between them. This CDR3 has 13 amino acids. The CDR3 spells CASSMTIVGEQFF. The CDR3 DNA sequence: TGTGCCAGTAGTATGACTATAGTGGGTGAGCAGTTCTTC.

The table lists this clone with a few counts. With a much larger clone just one base away, this may be a read error. This chain connects TRBV7-3 to TRBJ2-5; 8 bases map to TRBD1. J gave up 5 bases and V 2 bases, and 7 bases lay outside the gene matches. CDR1 is SGHTA and CDR2 is FQGTGA in the germline V gene. This CDR3 is built from 15 residues. The CDR3 loop is CASSLYPGGMETQYF. The DNA for the CDR3 is TGTGCCAGCAGCTTATACCCAGGGGGCATGGAGACCCAGTACTTC.

This clone has a handful of counts. A junction end diverges from the germline sequence, so it may reflect a read error. This chain links TRBV19 with TRBJ1-2; no reliable D call. The CDR3 contains 13 residues. Germline CDR1 reads LNHDA; CDR2 reads SQIVND (reference sequence). The CDR3 loop reads CASSIEGNYGYTF. CDR3 DNA sequence: TGTGCCAGTAGTATAGAAGGAAACTATGGATACACCTTC.

CDR3 residues: CASSEKGIGRNQPQHF. The CDR3 DNA sequence: TGTGCCAGCAGCGAAAAGGGGATAGGGCGCAATCAGCCCCAGCATTTT. The chain employs TRBV7-3 and TRBJ1-5; possible D gene TRBD1, 5 bases. Germline CDR1 is SGHTA and CDR2 is FQGTGA. CDR3 length equals 16 residues. V was trimmed by 5 bases and J by 2 bases, leaving 16 bases between them.

A single count supports this clone. Given a much more abundant clone one base away, this may be a read error. V and J are TRBV19 and TRBJ2-4; TRBD2 might be the D (6 bases). Trimming stripped 3 bases from V and 1 base from J, with 16 bases between. The CDR3 has 17 residues. Germline V lookup: CDR1 LNHDA, CDR2 SQIVND (reference sequence). The CDR3 bases are TGTGCCAGTAGTATGAACAAGGGCCGGGGGGCCAAAAACATTCAGTACTTC. It codes for CASSMNKGRGAKNIQYF.

This clone has ten or more counts. The CDR3 DNA reads TGTGCCAGCAGTTTCCCTTCTTCCAGGGTCACTGAGCAGTTCTTC. Its translation is CASSFPSSRVTEQFF. The chain links TRBV28 to TRBJ2-1, with D tentatively TRBD1 (5 bases). The length of the CDR3 is 15 residues. The germline V gene encodes CDR1 MDHEN and CDR2 SYDVKM. V was shortened by 3 bases and J by 9 bases, with 18 bases between the two germline ends.

This clone was seen ten or more times. Within the sample, other DNA sequences also encode this same CDR3. The rearrangement links TRBV20-1 to TRBJ2-1, with 8 bases lining up with TRBD1. V dropped 5 bases and J dropped 7; count of bases not matched to a gene: 13. Germline lookup yields CDR1 DFQATT and CDR2 SNEGSKA (reference sequence). This CDR3 is 15 amino acids long. This chain's CDR3 is CSAPYRQGAGNEQFF. The DNA of the CDR3 is TGCAGTGCTCCCTACCGGCAGGGGGCAGGGAATGAGCAGTTCTTC.

There are a few counts of this clone. CDR3 sequence reads: CASSYSNDRDSPLHF. CDR3 DNA: TGTGCCAGCAGTTACTCTAACGACAGGGATTCACCCCTCCACTTT. V is TRBV6-2 or TRBV6-3 and J is TRBJ1-6; 7 bases agree with TRBD1. Germline assignment: CDR1 MNHEY and CDR2 SVGEGT. V gave up 0 bases and J gave up 8 bases; unmatched junction bases: 4. The CDR3 sequence is 15 residues long.